This T cell receptor beta chain was sequenced during a study of early T cells in non-severe SARS-CoV-2 infection. Overall study: Bulk RNA isolated from unsorted whole blood underwent sequencing; chains were not paired.

This clonotype has at least ten counts. The CDR3 extends over 12 amino acids. V lost 6 bases, J lost 2 bases, and 8 bases lay in between. CDR1 and CDR2 (germline): DFQATT, SNEGSKA (reference sequence). Each single cDNA molecule received a unique molecular identifier. From the 5' RACE reads, TCRdb called clonotypes with MiXCR, one entry per CDR3 protein. Of around 70,000 distinct CDR3 sequences in the sample, approximately 9% were seen once. The sample taken for sequencing was whole blood. The TCR originated in an adult who was a healthcare worker with PCR-confirmed SARS-CoV-2 infection or an uninfected control (not recorded which). The genes are TRBV20-1 and TRBJ1-5; D is uncertain. The CDR3 loop is CSAGGGNQPQHF. In DNA form, the CDR3 reads TGCAGTGCCGGTGGTGGCAATCAGCCCCAGCATTTT.